Listed below are T cell receptor beta chains from one sample, sequenced in a study of blood T cells in healthy people across ages. MiXCR was run by TCRdb on the 5' RACE reads, yielding one entry per CDR3 protein. The table includes some 940,000 distinct CDR3 sequences, around 29% detected once. These data were also reused for a study on T cells of mothers and their children.

Sequenced input: blood. Source of these receptors: a woman aged 40 to 50 in good health. CDR3s include the opening cysteine and the closing phenylalanine or tryptophan. A D gene is named only where the DNA matches it firmly. The listing skips clone size in some rows; elsewhere it reads once, few, many or a size class.

. | . | TRBJ2-3 | TRBV6-7 | TGTGCCAGCAGTAAGGCGGCGGCCCTCACAGATACGCAGTATTTT | CASSKAAALTDTQYF
. | few | TRBJ2-7 | TRBV28 | TGTGCCAGCAGTGCACCGCCAGGGTTTTACGAGCAGTACTTC | CASSAPPGFYEQYF
. | many | TRBJ2-7 | TRBV27 | TGTGCCAGCAGTTCGTCATTAGACGAGCAGTACTTC | CASSSSLDEQYF
TRBD2 | . | TRBJ2-5 | TRBV20-1 | TGCAGTGCTAGTGGCGGGACTAGCGGGGGCCTCCTCCAAGAGACCCAGTACTTC | CSASGGTSGGLLQETQYF
. | many | TRBJ2-7 | TRBV5-1 | TGCGCCAGCAGCTCCCCGGGGGCCGGGGAGCAGTACTTC | CASSSPGAGEQYF
. | . | TRBJ1-3 | TRBV30 | TGTGCCTGGAGTCCGAGGGGTCAGGTTTACTCGGAGGGAAACACCATATATTTT | CAWSPRGQVYSEGNTIYF
. | . | TRBJ2-3 | TRBV10-3 | TGCGCCATCAGTGAGTCCGGGGCTGTTACAGATACGCAGTATTTT | CAISESGAVTDTQYF
. | . | TRBJ2-7 | TRBV28 | TGTGCCAGCAGTCTGGACGCCAACGAGCAGTACTTC | CASSLDANEQYF
. | . | TRBJ2-1 | TRBV15 | TGTGCCACCAGCCAGGACGCCCGGGGAAGCTCCTACAATGAGCAGTTCTTC | CATSQDARGSSYNEQFF
. | . | TRBJ1-4 | TRBV4-3 | TGCGCCAGCAGCCAAGATACAAGTCTTGGAAAACTGTTTTTT | CASSQDTSLGKLFF
TRBD2 | . | TRBJ2-3 | TRBV5-1 | TGCGCCAGCAGCTTAGCCGGGGGGGAAGTTACGCAGTATTTT | CASSLAGGEVTQYF
TRBD1 | few | TRBJ1-5 | TRBV15 | TGTGCCACCAGCAGGCAGGGGGCTCAACAGCCCCAGCATTTT | CATSRQGAQQPQHF
TRBD1 | . | TRBJ2-5 | TRBV28 | TGTGCCAGCCCCCGAACAGGGGGGCTGGGAGAGACCCAGTACTTC | CASPRTGGLGETQYF
TRBD1 | few | TRBJ2-3 | TRBV5-1 | TGCGCCAGCATCAACACAGGGGGCGGAGATACGCAGTATTTT | CASINTGGGDTQYF
. | few | TRBJ2-7 | TRBV6-1 | TGTGCCAGCGGTCAGGGTCTGATCTACGAGCAGTACTTC | CASGQGLIYEQYF
. | many | TRBJ2-5 | TRBV24-1 | TGTGCCACCAGTGATAGCCGGGAGACCCAGTACTTC | CATSDSRETQYF
. | . | TRBJ1-1 | TRBV20-1 | TGCAGTGTTAAAGGCAGGGTGGACACTGAAGCTTTCTTT | CSVKGRVDTEAFF
. | . | TRBJ2-1 | TRBV5-6 | TGTGCCAGCAGCTTGATTTGGCAGGTGGGACCCTACAATGAGCAGTTCTTC | CASSLIWQVGPYNEQFF
. | . | TRBJ2-3 | TRBV28 | TGTGCCAGCGGAATAGCGAGACGCACAGATACGCAGTATTTT | CASGIARRTDTQYF
. | . | TRBJ1-6 | TRBV7-2 | TGTGCCAGCAGCTTAGAGGGGACAAGCTCCTATAATTCACCCCTCCACTTT | CASSLEGTSSYNSPLHF
TRBD1 | . | TRBJ1-1 | TRBV28 | TGTGCCAGCAGCAAAACAGGGGCCGGGAACACTGAAGCTTTCTTT | CASSKTGAGNTEAFF
. | . | TRBJ1-3 | TRBV12-3/TRBV12-4 | TGTGCCAGCAGCCTCACACGGCCTGGAAACACCATATATTTT | CASSLTRPGNTIYF
TRBD1 | . | TRBJ1-4 | TRBV19 | TGTGCCAGTAGTTCCCGACAGGGGCCTGAAAAACGGTTTTTT | CASSSRQGPEKRFF
. | many | TRBJ2-7 | TRBV7-9 | TGTGCCAGCAGCCAAGGGACGGACTACGAGCAGTACTTC | CASSQGTDYEQYF
. | few | TRBJ2-3 | TRBV7-2 | TGTGCCAGCATCGATGGACAGAGCACAGATACGCGGTATTTT | CASIDGQSTDTRYF
TRBD1 | few | TRBJ1-1 | TRBV20-1 | TGCAGTGCCAATGCAGGGGGCGCGGAAACTGAAGCTTTCTTT | CSANAGGAETEAFF
. | . | TRBJ2-3 | TRBV6-5 | TGTGCCAGCAGTTACGTGGGAGCGGGCAGCACAGATACGCAGTATTTT | CASSYVGAGSTDTQYF
TRBD2 | . | TRBJ2-3 | TRBV25-1 | TGTGCCAGCAGTGAATACCGCGGGAGGGCAGATACGCAGTATTTT | CASSEYRGRADTQYF
TRBD1 | few | TRBJ1-2 | TRBV14 | TGTGCCAGCAGCCCGGGACAGGGTTCGTTCATACATGGCTACACCTTC | CASSPGQGSFIHGYTF
TRBD1 | few | TRBJ2-1 | TRBV27 | TGTGCCAGCAGTTCCCCAGGGGGACAGGGGACCAATGAGCAGTTCTTC | CASSSPGGQGTNEQFF
. | many | TRBJ2-7 | TRBV4-2 | TGTGCCAGCAGCCGACCCGGGGGTGATGGGGGCGAGCAGTACTTC | CASSRPGGDGGEQYF
. | . | TRBJ1-4 | TRBV20-1 | TGCAGTGCTCACAACAGGGCGGCTAATGAAAAACTGTTTTTT | CSAHNRAANEKLFF
. | few | TRBJ2-4 | TRBV15 | TGTGCCACCAGCAGAGATTCAGGGAGGAACATTCAGTACTTC | CATSRDSGRNIQYF
. | few | TRBJ1-1 | TRBV6-5 | TGTGCCAGCAGAGCCTACACCGTGAACACTGAAGCTTTCTTT | CASRAYTVNTEAFF
. | once | TRBJ2-1 | TRBV18 | TGTGCCAGCTCACCAGGGCGGACGAGCTCCTACGATGAGCAGTTCTTC | CASSPGRTSSYDEQFF
. | . | TRBJ2-3 | TRBV27 | TGTGCCACCGCTACTGGCGGGGAGCACACAGATACGCAGTATTTT | CATATGGEHTDTQYF
TRBD1 | many | TRBJ2-5 | TRBV15 | TGTGCCACCAGCAGCGGACACGGGACAGGGAATCCCCAGTACTTC | CATSSGHGTGNPQYF
TRBD1 | once | TRBJ2-1 | TRBV7-9 | TGTGCCAGCAGCTTAGGACAGGGGAAATCCTGCAATGAGCAGTTCTTC | CASSLGQGKSCNEQFF
TRBD2 | few | TRBJ2-3 | TRBV3-1 | TGTGCCAGCAGCCATGGGATCGGGAGGATTGGAGATACGCAGTATTTT | CASSHGIGRIGDTQYF
. | . | TRBJ2-7 | TRBV6-2/TRBV6-3 | TGTGCCAGCCCGTTCGGGGCCGATGTTCGGTACGAGCAGTACTTC | CASPFGADVRYEQYF
. | . | TRBJ1-2 | TRBV24-1 | TGTGCCACCAGTGATTCCACCAGGGGAGTAAGTGGCTACACCTTC | CATSDSTRGVSGYTF
. | . | TRBJ2-3 | TRBV9 | TGTGCCAGCAGCGTAGCTATGAATCGGGGTGGCACAGATACGCAGTATTTT | CASSVAMNRGGTDTQYF
. | . | TRBJ1-3 | TRBV4-3 | TGCGCCAGCAGCCAAGGGTGGGATCCTGGAAACACCATATATTTT | CASSQGWDPGNTIYF
. | many | TRBJ2-7 | TRBV9 | TGTGCCAGCATACAGGGATACGAGCAGTACTTC | CASIQGYEQYF
. | . | TRBJ2-1 | TRBV7-3 | TGTGCCAGCAGCTTTACCTTAGCGGCCTTGGCCGGTAATGAGCAGTTCTTC | CASSFTLAALAGNEQFF
. | . | TRBJ1-2 | TRBV7-9 | TGTGCCAGCACTAAGCTGGCAGAGGGAAGATTTGGCTACACCTTC | CASTKLAEGRFGYTF
. | . | TRBJ1-1 | TRBV6-5 | TGTGCCAGCATCTCGGGGCAGGGGAGAATCTGGACTGAAGCTTTCTTT | CASISGQGRIWTEAFF
. | many | TRBJ2-3 | TRBV12-3/TRBV12-4 | TGTGCCAGCAGTTTCAGCTGGGGGCGGAATGCCTTTGGAGATACGCAGTATTTT | CASSFSWGRNAFGDTQYF
. | many | TRBJ2-1 | TRBV7-2 | TGTGCCAGCAGCACCTCATCCTACAATGAGCAGTTCTTC | CASSTSSYNEQFF
. | . | TRBJ2-1 | TRBV5-1 | TGCGCCAGCAGCATGGGGCAGGGGTCCCCCAATGAGCAGTTCTTC | CASSMGQGSPNEQFF